The 20 T cell receptor beta chains listed next were all sequenced from one sample in a study of beta chain features in type 1 diabetes. TCRB transcripts that were expressed got sequenced, as all of the isolated RNA had been reverse transcribed. Profiling relied on immunoSEQ multiplex PCR, and the TCRdb table lists in-frame clones only, not all of them. Among about 650,000 clones listed, over 10% were seen once. Study-level findings and limits: A moderate, significant TCRB CDR3 shortening appeared in type 1 diabetes across four CD4+ subsets.

These receptors' antigens are unknown. Sequencing was done on a sample of naive CD4+ T cells from blood. All receptors derive from a man aged 25-45 years with type 1 diabetes.

The V call is TRBV4-1, the J call TRBJ2-1, with D tentatively TRBD1 (6 bases). The length of the CDR3 is 18 residues. The V and J ends lost 4 bases and 5 bases respectively, with 24 bases between them. Germline values: CDR1 MGHRA, CDR2 YSYEKL. The CDR3 DNA sequence: TGCGCCAGCAGCCGGACAGCCGGGCAAAGGGACGCGAACAATGAGCAGTTCTTC. Protein product: CASSRTAGQRDANNEQFF.

The rearrangement links TRBV7-9 to TRBJ2-1; weak D call: TRBD1 (6 bases). This CDR3 is built from 15 residues. The V gene's germline CDR1 is SEHNR and CDR2 FQNEAQ (reference sequence). V was pared by 4 bases and J by 4 bases, with 14 bases between. The CDR3 nucleotides are TGTGCCAGCAGCTCGGGACAAACAGGTTACAATGAGCAGTTCTTC. Protein sequence: CASSSGQTGYNEQFF.

Regarding this clone: Additional DNA sequences in this sample encode the identical CDR3. The rearrangement uses TRBV7-2 and TRBJ2-3; TRBD2 aligns across 11 bases. Trimming removed 1 base from V and 3 bases from J; junction bases left unmatched: 0. The CDR3 is made up of 15 amino acids. CDR1 and CDR2 from the germline V gene are SGHTA and FQGNSA. CDR3 sequence reads: CASSLGLAGTDTQYF. The CDR3 DNA follows: TGTGCCAGCAGCTTAGGACTAGCGGGGACAGATACGCAGTATTTT.

This clone was observed a few times. The chain joins TRBV4-3 to TRBJ2-1; the match to TRBD1 covers 10 bases. Germline trimming cut 1 base from V and 6 bases from J; bases unmatched to any gene: 12. Germline CDR1 is LGHNA and CDR2 is YSLEER. The CDR3 runs 18 residues. The CDR3: CASSQAPPGQGTSNEQFF. As DNA, the CDR3 is TGCGCCAGCAGCCAAGCTCCTCCGGGACAGGGGACATCCAATGAGCAGTTCTTC.

V is TRBV5-1 and J is TRBJ2-3; a weak D match, TRBD1 (6 bases). Trimming removed 0 bases from V and 6 bases from J, with 20 bases in between. Germline-derived CDR1 and CDR2 are SGHRS and YFSETQ. This CDR3 contains 17 residues. CDR3 in amino acids: CASSLDPGQLARDTQYF. The CDR3 DNA follows: TGCGCCAGCAGCTTGGACCCTGGACAGCTCGCGAGGGATACGCAGTATTTT.

In this sample, this clone turned up a few times. The chain joins TRBV7-2 to TRBJ1-5; 7 bases are a match to TRBD1. CDR1 SGHTA and CDR2 FQGNSA come from the germline V gene. The CDR3 totals 14 residues. V shed 4 bases, J shed 3 bases, and the junction held 3 bases outside the gene matches. As DNA, the CDR3 is TGTGCCAGCAGCTCCGACAGGGTCAATCAGCCCCAGCATTTT. This sequence encodes CASSSDRVNQPQHF. The full variable domain, its missing parts supplied by reference TRBV7-2 and TRBJ1-5, is GAGVSQSPSNKVTEKGKDVELRCDPISGHTALYWYRQSLGQGLEFLIYFQGNSAPDKSGLPSDRFSAERTGGSVSTLTIQRTQQEDSAVYLCASSSDRVNQPQHFGDGTRLSIL.

The chain has TRBV27 and TRBJ1-4; tentatively, D is TRBD1 (5 bases). The germline V gene has CDR1 MNHEY and CDR2 SMNVEV (reference sequence). Trimming took off 2 bases at V and 6 bases at J, with 22 bases between the two ends. The CDR3 runs 18 residues. CDR3 protein: CASSLGAGSLTGHEKLFF. The CDR3 DNA follows: TGTGCCAGCAGTTTAGGGGCAGGGTCCCTTACCGGCCATGAAAAACTGTTTTTT.

The rearrangement uses TRBV28 and TRBJ2-1; D is undetermined. V was trimmed by 4 bases and J by 2 bases, leaving 12 bases between them. CDR3 length equals 15 residues. In germline, CDR1 is MDHEN, CDR2 SYDVKM. The CDR3 region is CASSSPEYPYNEQFF. CDR3 coding DNA: TGTGCCAGCAGTTCCCCGGAGTACCCCTACAATGAGCAGTTCTTC.

The rearrangement joins TRBV7-2 to TRBJ2-7, with 7 nucleotides matching TRBD1. The CDR3 is 14 residues long. CDR1 and CDR2 from the germline V gene are SGHTA and FQGNSA. The V and J ends lost 5 bases and 2 bases, in that order; junction bases with no gene match: 6. The CDR3 protein is CASSRGQAAYEQYF. In DNA, the CDR3 is TGTGCCAGCAGCAGAGGACAGGCCGCCTACGAGCAGTACTTC.

This clone was observed a few times. The chain employs TRBV30 and TRBJ1-5; the D gene is possibly TRBD1 (6 bases). Germline CDR1 is GTSNPN and CDR2 is SVGIG (reference sequence). V lost 2 bases to trimming and J lost 2 bases, with 10 bases between them. This CDR3 has 14 residues. The CDR3 protein is CAWSRRQGNQPQHF. The CDR3 DNA reads as TGTGCCTGGAGTCGTAGACAGGGCAATCAGCCCCAGCATTTT.

Details on this clone: Other DNA variants within this sample encode the same CDR3. The V gene is TRBV7-2, the J gene TRBJ1-5; D call uncertain. The CDR3 is 12 amino acids. Trimming left V 2 bases short and J 7 bases short, with 6 bases between. Germline V CDR1 and CDR2: SGHTA, FQGNSA. As DNA, the CDR3 is TGTGCCAGCAGCTTACCGGGGCAGCCCCAGCATTTT. Protein product: CASSLPGQPQHF.

V gene TRBV14 combines with J gene TRBJ2-1; 8 bases agree with TRBD2. V lost 1 base to trimming and J lost 0 bases; unmatched junction nucleotides: 11. The CDR3 loop spans 19 amino acids. Germline V gene lookup returns CDR1 SGHDN and CDR2 FVKESK. CDR3: CASSQVGLGLPSSYNEQFF. As DNA, the CDR3 is TGTGCCAGCAGCCAAGTGGGACTAGGGCTTCCAAGCTCCTACAATGAGCAGTTCTTC.

The rearrangement uses TRBV9 and TRBJ2-6; no firm D call. Trimming took 1 base from V and 2 from J, leaving 10 bases between them. The CDR3 spans 16 residues. Per the germline V gene, CDR1 is SGDLS and CDR2 is YYNGEE. DNA of the CDR3: TGTGCCAGCAGCGTAAACACGGGCGCTGGGGCCAACGTCCTGACTTTC. It codes for CASSVNTGAGANVLTF.

This chain links TRBV7-2 with TRBJ2-5; the match to TRBD2 covers 11 bases. The CDR3 is made up of 15 amino acids. After removal of 6 bases from V and 4 bases from J, the junction contained 7 bases not matched to a gene. Germline values: CDR1 SGHTA, CDR2 FQGNSA. CDR3 bases: TGTGCCAGCAGTCCTAATAGCGGGGGGGCAGAGACCCAGTACTTC. It codes for CASSPNSGGAETQYF.

The CDR3 sequence is CASSQVLGLSDTQYF. The CDR3 bases are TGTGCCAGCAGCCAAGTTTTGGGACTCTCCGATACGCAGTATTTT. The J gene is TRBJ2-3, the V gene TRBV14, with D possibly matching TRBD2 (6 bases). Trimming stripped 1 base from V and 6 bases from J, with 14 bases between. This CDR3 spans 15 amino acids. Looked up from germline, CDR1 is SGHDN and CDR2 is FVKESK.

The rearrangement uses TRBV4-3 and TRBJ2-3; weak D call: TRBD2 (6 bases). Germline V lookup: CDR1 LGHNA, CDR2 YSLEER. The CDR3 sequence is 16 residues long. Trimming removed 1 base from V and 2 bases from J, with 13 bases in between. This CDR3 reads CASSQVGGGITDTQYF. For the CDR3, the DNA is TGCGCCAGCAGCCAAGTCGGTGGGGGGATCACAGATACGCAGTATTTT.

The chain has TRBV4-2 and TRBJ2-7; the match to TRBD1 covers 8 bases. This CDR3 is 14 amino acids long. Germline values: CDR1 LGHNA, CDR2 YNFKEQ. The J segment lost 5 bases and the V segment lost 4 bases, leaving 7 bases of the junction unmatched. In nucleotides, the CDR3 is TGTGCCAGCAGCCCGGCAGGGGGCCGGAACGAGCAGTACTTC. This translates into CASSPAGGRNEQYF.

This clone was picked up a small number of times. This rearrangement joins TRBV23-1 to TRBJ1-2; unclear D gene. TRBV23-1 is labeled an ORF, and its function is uncertain. Trimming left V 2 bases short and J 8 bases short, with 15 bases between. This CDR3 spans 14 amino acids. In DNA form, the CDR3 reads TGCGCCAGCAGTCAACCTGACCCCAAACGGGGCTACACCTTC. This codes for CASSQPDPKRGYTF.

The rearrangement links TRBV4-2 to TRBJ2-5; TRBD2 agrees at 8 bases. J lost 4 bases, V lost 4 bases, and 8 bases had no gene match. Germline V gene data show CDR1 as LGHNA and CDR2 as YNFKEQ. The CDR3 runs 15 residues. This chain's CDR3 is CASSPRGGEGETQYF. For the CDR3, the DNA is TGTGCCAGCAGCCCTCGGGGGGGAGAGGGAGAGACCCAGTACTTC.

This clone showed up just a few times. This chain joins TRBV28 and TRBJ2-5; a possible D gene is TRBD2 (6 bases). This CDR3 has 13 amino acids. The germline gives CDR1 MDHEN, CDR2 SYDVKM. Trimming cost V 6 bases and J 7 bases, with 15 bases left between them. CDR3 residues: CASSTVVGGTQYF. The CDR3 DNA sequence: TGTGCCAGCAGCACAGTAGTCGGGGGGACCCAGTACTTC.